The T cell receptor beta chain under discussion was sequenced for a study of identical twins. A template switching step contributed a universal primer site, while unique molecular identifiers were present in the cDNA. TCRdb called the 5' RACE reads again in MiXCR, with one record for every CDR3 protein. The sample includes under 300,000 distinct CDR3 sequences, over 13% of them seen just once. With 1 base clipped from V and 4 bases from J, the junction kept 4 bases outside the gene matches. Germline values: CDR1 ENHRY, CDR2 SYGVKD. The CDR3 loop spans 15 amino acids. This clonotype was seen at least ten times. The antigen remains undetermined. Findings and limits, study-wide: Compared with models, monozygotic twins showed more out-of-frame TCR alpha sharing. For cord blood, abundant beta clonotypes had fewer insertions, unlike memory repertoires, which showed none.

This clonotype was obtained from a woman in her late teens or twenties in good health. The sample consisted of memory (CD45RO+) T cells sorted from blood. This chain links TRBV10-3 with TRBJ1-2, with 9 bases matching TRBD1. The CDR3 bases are TGTGCCATCAGTGAGTTGGGACAGGGTAGCTATGGCTACACCTTC. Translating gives CAISELGQGSYGYTF.